One and the same sample provided the 25 T cell receptor beta chains below, sequenced in a study of blood T cell repertoires in COVID-19. TCRdb keeps only in-frame clones here, not all; method: immunoSEQ multiplex PCR. The sample contains about 160,000 clones, 90% of which appear only once. The sample consisted of peripheral blood. The source is a man between 50 and 59 years old with acute or convalescent COVID-19.

The CDR3 DNA is TGTGCCAGCAGCGGTAGTAGACTCGGACAGGAAATCAATGGCTACACCTTC. Translation gives CASSGSRLGQEINGYTF. This chain uses TRBV9 with TRBJ1-2, with 7 bases lining up with TRBD1. Trimming removed 3 bases from V and 6 bases from J; junction bases left unmatched: 17. The CDR3 has 17 amino acids. Germline assignment: CDR1 SGDLS and CDR2 YYNGEE.

The chain uses TRBV7-8 and TRBJ1-3; 8 bases agree with TRBD1. CDR3 size: 16 residues. Per the germline V gene, CDR1 is SGHVS and CDR2 is FQNEAQ. V shed 5 bases and J 1 base; nucleotides not matched to a gene: 7. The CDR3 region is CASSVFQGASGNTIYF. CDR3 DNA sequence: TGTGCCAGCAGCGTATTCCAGGGGGCGTCTGGAAACACCATATATTTT. The full variable domain, in which reference TRBV7-8 and TRBJ1-3 provide the parts outside the CDR3, is GAGVSQSPRYKVAKRGQDVALRCDPISGHVSLFWYQQALGQGPEFLTYFQNEAQLDKSGLPSDRFFAERPEGSVSTLKIQRTQQEDSAVYLCASSVFQGASGNTIYFGEGSWLTVV.

The chain carries TRBV24-1 and TRBJ2-5, with D perhaps TRBD2 (5 bases). This CDR3 region has 15 residues. CDR1 KGHDR and CDR2 SFDVKD come from the germline V gene. V lost 4 bases to trimming and J lost 3 bases, with 14 bases between them. The CDR3 reads CATSEHSGLEETQYF. The CDR3, as DNA: TGTGCCACCAGTGAGCATTCCGGACTGGAAGAGACCCAGTACTTC.

The genes are TRBV5-1 and TRBJ2-1, with D maybe TRBD2 (6 bases). The germline V gene has CDR1 SGHRS and CDR2 YFSETQ. V lost 4 bases to trimming and J lost 5 bases, with 13 bases between them. The CDR3 is made up of 14 amino acids. In DNA, the CDR3 is TGCGCCAGCAGCCGGGACTTAAATAACAATGAGCAGTTCTTC. This encodes CASSRDLNNNEQFF.

Notes on this clone: Distinct nucleotide sequences in the sample also encode this CDR3. The V and J genes are TRBV19 and TRBJ1-5; D uncertain. V was pared by 1 base and J by 2 bases, with 6 bases between. CDR1 and CDR2 from the germline V gene are LNHDA and SQIVND (reference sequence). This CDR3 region has 14 residues. The CDR3 loop is CASSIVRGNQPQHF. The CDR3 DNA follows: TGTGCCAGTAGTATAGTTAGAGGCAATCAGCCCCAGCATTTT.

The chain combines TRBV28 with TRBJ2-5; D is possibly TRBD1 (5 bases). In germline, CDR1 is MDHEN, CDR2 SYDVKM. This CDR3 has 14 amino acids. V was shortened by 3 bases and J by 6 bases, with 14 bases between the two germline ends. As DNA, the CDR3 is TGTGCCAGCAGTTTCTCCTCGCAGGGCCAGACCCAGTACTTC. Protein sequence: CASSFSSQGQTQYF.

The chain uses TRBV7-9 and TRBJ1-4; D not certain. The CDR3 spans 15 residues. Germline-derived CDR1 and CDR2 are SEHNR and FQNEAQ (reference sequence). The V end lost 1 base, the J end lost 0 bases, and 6 bases lay between the germline ends. CDR3 nucleotides: TGTGCCAGCAGCTTAGTTTACACAACTAATGAAAAACTGTTTTTT. It translates to CASSLVYTTNEKLFF.

V is TRBV19 and J is TRBJ1-5, with 9 bases aligning to TRBD1. CDR1 LNHDA and CDR2 SQIVND come from the germline V gene (reference sequence). V shed 9 bases and J 5 bases; nucleotides not matched to a gene: 2. The CDR3 runs 12 residues. In nucleotides, the CDR3 is TGTGCCAGACACAGGGGGCATCAGCCCCAGCATTTT. This sequence encodes CARHRGHQPQHF. The variable domain in full, completed from reference TRBV19 and TRBJ1-5, reads DGGITQSPKYLFRKEGQNVTLSCEQNLNHDAMYWYRQDPGQGLRLIYYSQIVNDFQKGDIAEGYSVSREKKESFPLTVTSAQKNPTAFYLCARHRGHQPQHFGDGTRLSIL.

The chain links TRBV12-3 or TRBV12-4 to TRBJ1-2; D perhaps matches TRBD1 (5 bases). This CDR3 is built from 12 residues. V gave up 6 bases and J gave up 5 bases, with 10 bases separating them. The CDR3 nucleotides read TGTGCCAGCAGAAGTAGGGGTTATGGCTACACCTTC. It encodes CASRSRGYGYTF.

Written as DNA, the CDR3 is TGTGCCAGTAGTCCTCGGGGGAGTTCGGCGTACAATGAGCAGTTCTTC. Its protein is CASSPRGSSAYNEQFF. This sequence joins TRBV19 and TRBJ2-1; D is perhaps TRBD2 (6 bases). The V end was cut by 5 bases, the J end by 4 bases, with 18 bases between. From germline, CDR1 is LNHDA and CDR2 SQIVND (reference sequence). The CDR3 runs to 16 residues.

The rearrangement links TRBV5-5 to TRBJ1-4; 8 bases align to TRBD1. Trimming removed 2 bases from V and 6 bases from J; junction bases left unmatched: 3. The CDR3 runs 14 residues. Germline V gene data show CDR1 as SGHKS and CDR2 as YYEKEE (reference sequence). CDR3 region: CASSFGQGDEKLFF. Written as DNA, the CDR3 is TGTGCCAGCAGCTTCGGACAGGGAGATGAAAAACTGTTTTTT.

This rearrangement joins TRBV19 to TRBJ2-7, with 9 positions matching TRBD1. The V gene end was trimmed by 5 bases and the J gene end by 6 bases; junction bases not matched to a gene: 8. Germline V lookup: CDR1 LNHDA, CDR2 SQIVND (reference sequence). The CDR3 loop spans 14 amino acids. This CDR3 is CASSHRQGVGEQYF. CDR3 in DNA: TGTGCCAGTAGTCACCGACAGGGGGTTGGCGAGCAGTACTTC.

This chain links TRBV5-6 with TRBJ1-3, with unresolved D. CDR3 length equals 15 residues. Germline loops: CDR1 SGHDT, CDR2 YYEEEE. Trimming left V 1 base short and J 0 bases short, with 8 bases between. The CDR3, as DNA: TGTGCCAGCAGCTTGAACTACGGCTCTGGAAACACCATATATTTT. It encodes CASSLNYGSGNTIYF.

This chain joins TRBV18 and TRBJ1-1; no clear D gene. V lost 1 base and J 1 base, leaving 10 bases between the germline ends. The CDR3 runs 15 residues. Germline V gene sequence: CDR1 KGHSH, CDR2 LQKENI. This chain's CDR3 is CASSPRVSGNTEAFF. The CDR3 DNA sequence: TGTGCCAGCTCACCACGGGTCTCAGGGAACACTGAAGCTTTCTTT.

The V gene is TRBV3-1 (or the pseudogene TRBV3-2), the J gene TRBJ2-5; no clear D. Germline V gene lookup returns CDR1 LGHDT and CDR2 YNNKEL (reference sequence). This CDR3 has 13 amino acids. Trimming left V 3 bases short and J 3 bases short, with 8 bases between. The DNA for the CDR3 is TGTGCCAGCAGCCAGAGAGTAGAAGAGACCCAGTACTTC. Amino acids: CASSQRVEETQYF.

The CDR3 spells CASSVAPSGWADTQYF. The CDR3 DNA reads as TGTGCCAGCAGCGTAGCCCCCTCAGGGTGGGCAGATACGCAGTATTTT. The V gene is TRBV9, the J gene TRBJ2-3; possible D gene TRBD1, 5 bases. V lost 0 bases and J lost 4, with 15 bases in between. Germline V gene sequence: CDR1 SGDLS, CDR2 YYNGEE. The CDR3 has 16 residues.

The CDR3 region has the DNA TGTGCCAGCAGCTTGAGGGACAGGGTGATGGTCGGGGAGCTGTTTTTT. It yields the protein CASSLRDRVMVGELFF. The chain couples TRBV5-8 to TRBJ2-2; the match to TRBD1 covers 9 bases. V gave up 1 base and J gave up 7 bases; unmatched junction bases: 8. CDR1 and CDR2 (germline): SGHTS, YDEGEE. This CDR3 is 16 amino acids long.

This sequence joins TRBV30 and TRBJ2-7, with TRBD1 matching 9 bases. V was clipped by 0 bases and J by 1 base; unmatched bases: 4. From germline, CDR1 is GTSNPN and CDR2 SVGIG (reference sequence). This CDR3 region has 15 residues. CDR3 sequence reads: CAWSVQGTGSYEQYF. DNA for the CDR3: TGTGCCTGGAGTGTTCAGGGGACAGGGTCCTACGAGCAGTACTTC.

The rearrangement links TRBV5-1 to TRBJ1-1; 7 nucleotides line up with TRBD1. The germline V gene has CDR1 SGHRS and CDR2 YFSETQ. This CDR3 spans 16 amino acids. J gave up 1 base and V 2 bases, and 8 bases lay outside the gene matches. DNA of the CDR3: TGCGCCAGCAGCTTCGGGCGGACAGGAGCGAACACTGAAGCTTTCTTT. It yields the protein CASSFGRTGANTEAFF.

In its sample, this clone was seen many times. This chain uses TRBV2 with TRBJ2-5; 8 bases match TRBD2. The trim removed 1 base at V and 5 bases at J, leaving 15 bases unmatched. The germline V gene encodes CDR1 SNHLY and CDR2 FYNNEI. The CDR3 is 18 residues long. The CDR3 bases are TGTGCCAGCAGTGAAGGTCCGATTAGCGGGACGAGGGGGGAGACCCAGTACTTC. Translating gives CASSEGPISGTRGETQYF.

This clone was observed once. The chain uses TRBV27 and TRBJ1-4; D ambiguous. This CDR3 comprises 13 residues. Germline values: CDR1 MNHEY, CDR2 SMNVEV (reference sequence). Trimming took 3 bases from V and 5 from J, leaving 7 bases between them. In nucleotides, the CDR3 is TGTGCCAGCAGTTTTGGAGGGAATGAAAAACTGTTTTTT. Its translation is CASSFGGNEKLFF.

The chain links TRBV5-1 to TRBJ1-5; no clear D. The CDR3 runs 12 residues. The V gene lost 2 bases and the J gene lost 7 bases, with 7 bases spanning the gap. Per the germline V gene, CDR1 is SGHRS and CDR2 is YFSETQ. This CDR3 is CASSFTGQPQHF. As DNA, the CDR3 is TGCGCCAGCAGCTTTACGGGGCAGCCCCAGCATTTT. Looking up the rest from reference TRBV5-1 and TRBJ1-5 gives the full variable domain: KAGVTQTPRYLIKTRGQQVTLSCSPISGHRSVSWYQQTPGQGLQFLFEYFSETQRNKGNFPGRFSGRQFSNSRSEMNVSTLELGDSALYLCASSFTGQPQHFGDGTRLSIL.

This chain uses TRBV24-1 with TRBJ1-5; D uncertain. Trimming removed 4 bases at V and 6 bases at J, with 15 bases between. CDR3 length: 15 amino acids. Germline CDR1 and CDR2: KGHDR and SFDVKD. CDR3 in amino acids: CATSDRRDRGQPQHF. Here the CDR3 DNA reads TGTGCCACCAGTGACCGCCGGGATCGGGGTCAGCCCCAGCATTTT.

This chain connects TRBV6-5 to TRBJ1-1; D is ambiguous. V lost 8 bases and J 3 bases, leaving 16 bases between the germline ends. CDR3 length equals 14 residues. The germline V gene encodes CDR1 MNHEY and CDR2 SVGAGI. CDR3 nucleotides: TGTGCCAGCCCCTTTTCTCCCGGGGACACTGAAGCTTTCTTT. Translating it yields CASPFSPGDTEAFF.

This clone was recorded once. The V call is TRBV28, the J call TRBJ1-3, with a weak D call TRBD1 (6 bases). The CDR3 is made up of 17 amino acids. Per germline, CDR1 MDHEN and CDR2 SYDVKM. Trimming removed 6 bases from V and 1 base from J, with 19 bases in between. DNA for the CDR3: TGTGCCAGCAGCCCTAGGACAGCTTCTAGGTCTGGAAACACCATATATTTT. Its protein is CASSPRTASRSGNTIYF. Drawing the rest from reference TRBV28 and TRBJ1-3, the complete variable domain is DVKVTQSSRYLVKRTGEKVFLECVQDMDHENMFWYRQDPGLGLRLIYFSYDVKMKEKGDIPEGYSVSREKKERFSLILESASTNQTSMYLCASSPRTASRSGNTIYFGEGSWLTVV.